One and the same sample provided the 7 T cell receptor beta chains below, sequenced in a study of blood T cell repertoires in COVID-19. The assay was immunoSEQ multiplex PCR, and TCRdb's table has in-frame clones only and misses some. The sample yields fewer than 70,000 clones, around 83% seen once. Sequenced sample: peripheral blood. These receptors came from a woman aged 80 or older with acute or convalescent COVID-19.

The genes are TRBV12-3 or TRBV12-4 and TRBJ1-5, with D maybe TRBD1 (6 bases). The CDR3 has 13 amino acids. Trimming removed 10 bases at V and 6 bases at J, with 16 bases between. The CDR3 DNA sequence: TGTGCCACCGGGTCAGGGGCGCGTCAGCCCCAGCATTTT. It specifies CATGSGARQPQHF.

The count of this clone is one. The chain joins TRBV6-5 to TRBJ1-3; TRBD1 aligns across 7 bases. Germline trimming cut 6 bases from V and 0 bases from J; bases unmatched to any gene: 5. The CDR3 consists of 15 residues. Germline-derived CDR1 and CDR2 are MNHEY and SVGAGI. CDR3 nucleotides: TGTGCCAGCAGGGGGGACAGAAACTCTGGAAACACCATATATTTT. It is translated as CASRGDRNSGNTIYF.

This chain joins TRBV4-1 and TRBJ1-3; D ambiguous. V was cut by 3 bases and J by 4 bases, with 13 bases left in between. Germline V CDR1 and CDR2: MGHRA, YSYEKL. This CDR3 region has 15 residues. Here the CDR3 DNA reads TGCGCCAGCAGCCAGGAGGGAACGAACGGAAACACCATATATTTT. Its protein is CASSQEGTNGNTIYF.

The rearrangement links TRBV13 to TRBJ2-3, with 9 bases that match TRBD2. V shed 5 bases and J 4 bases; nucleotides not matched to a gene: 13. The V gene's germline CDR1 is PRHDT and CDR2 FYEKMQ (reference sequence). The CDR3 spans 17 residues. CDR3 sequence (DNA): TGTGCCAGCAGCGACGCCTATATAGCGGGGGAAGCAGATACGCAGTATTTT. Protein product: CASSDAYIAGEADTQYF.

This clone came up once. V and J are TRBV6-4 and TRBJ1-1; TRBD1 matches at 7 bases. In germline, CDR1 is MRHNA, CDR2 SNTAGT. The CDR3 runs to 14 residues. V was clipped by 5 bases and J by 2 bases; unmatched bases: 5. DNA for the CDR3: TGTGCCAGCAGTCTCGACAGGGCTAACACTGAAGCTTTCTTT. Protein product: CASSLDRANTEAFF.

The chain couples TRBV6-5 to TRBJ1-1, with D possibly matching TRBD1 (6 bases). CDR3 length equals 15 residues. Germline values: CDR1 MNHEY, CDR2 SVGAGI. V lost 5 bases and J lost 0, with 13 bases in between. CDR3 in DNA: TGTGCCAGCAGTCCCCAGGGGTCCATGAACACTGAAGCTTTCTTT. Translated, it gives CASSPQGSMNTEAFF.

This sequence joins TRBV4-1 and TRBJ2-5; 12 nucleotides align to TRBD2. Germline lookup yields CDR1 MGHRA and CDR2 YSYEKL. CDR3 length: 19 amino acids. Germline trimming cut 3 bases from V and 2 bases from J; bases unmatched to any gene: 13. The CDR3 nucleotides read TGCGCCAGCAGCCAGGACCCGAGGTGGACTAGCGGGATACAAGAGACCCAGTACTTC. Amino acids: CASSQDPRWTSGIQETQYF.